The source of this TCR beta chain is a study of technical replicates of blood from a handful of donors. Assay used: immunoSEQ multiplex PCR; TCRdb lists only in-frame clones, some missing. This table has 60,000 to 85,000 clones, almost 98% appearing once. This CDR3 contains 15 residues. Germline assignment: CDR1 SGHDT and CDR2 YYEEEE. The junction had 7 bases not matched to a gene; V was cut back by 1 base and J by 5 bases. This sequence joins TRBV5-6 and TRBJ2-5; 8 nucleotides agree with TRBD1. The receptor's source is a human donor in good health. The sample comprised T cells isolated from PBMCs. The CDR3 bases are TGTGCCAGCAGCTTGCCCGGGACAGGCTGGGAGACCCAGTACTTC. Translated, it gives CASSLPGTGWETQYF.